What follows are 18 T cell receptor beta chains derived from one specimen sequenced in a study of PD-1 blockade in classical Hodgkin lymphoma (dated by TCRdb to the early 2020s). Interpreted using the paper, the time point label stands for: cycle 4 day 1 (C4D1), after more than five weeks of nivolumab. All trial patients had relapsed after autologous stem cell transplantation, with cohorts A, B and C differing in prior brentuximab vedotin exposure. The protocol used for the library was the immunoSEQ multiplex PCR assay. TCRdb provides this immuneACCESS table in a form limited to in-frame rearrangements. Some clones are lacking; in checked studies, under half of them reflect an unresolved V gene, and why the rest are absent is not known. The sample table records about 64,000 clones; about 90% of these occur just once. The ten top clones hold approximately 10% of the sample. The specimen comprised peripheral blood mononuclear cells (PBMCs), sampled before the fourth cycle of nivolumab. The receptors were sampled from a human donor with classical Hodgkin lymphoma.

The chain combines TRBV11-2 with TRBJ2-2; TRBD1 might be the D (6 bases). Between the trimmed V and J ends, which lost 3 bases and 1 base, there was a span of 15 bases. The germline gives CDR1 SGHAT, CDR2 FQNNGV. The CDR3 consists of 17 residues. CDR3 amino acids: CASSFTHGGRNTGELFF. CDR3 sequence (DNA): TGTGCCAGCAGCTTTACCCATGGGGGCAGGAACACCGGGGAGCTGTTTTTT.

The chain links TRBV15 to TRBJ2-1, with D unclear. Germline CDR1 reads LNHNV; CDR2 reads YYDKDF (reference sequence). The CDR3 has 13 residues. Trimming shortened V by 3 bases and J by 7 bases, and 10 bases separated the two germline ends. The CDR3 DNA reads TGTGCCACCAGCAGCCCTCAAGTAAATGAGCAGTTCTTC. Its protein product is CATSSPQVNEQFF.

This chain connects TRBV27 to TRBJ1-5; TRBD1 aligns across 7 bases. The CDR3 sequence is 15 residues long. The V gene end was trimmed by 4 bases and the J gene end by 6 bases; junction bases not matched to a gene: 9. The germline CDR1 and CDR2 sequences are MNHEY and SMNVEV (reference sequence). This CDR3 is CASSSVDRAGQPQHF. The CDR3 coding sequence is TGTGCCAGCAGTTCTGTTGACAGGGCCGGTCAGCCCCAGCATTTT.

This clone was recorded only once. V usage is TRBV27 and J usage is TRBJ1-6; no definite D call. V lost 2 bases, J lost 9 bases, and 17 bases lay in between. The CDR3 covers 16 residues. CDR1 MNHEY and CDR2 SMNVEV come from the germline V gene (reference sequence). The CDR3 nucleotides are TGTGCCAGCAGTTTACGCGAAGTGACCTTGGGTTCACCCCTCCACTTT. Residues: CASSLREVTLGSPLHF.

V is TRBV4-1 and J is TRBJ2-3; 11 nucleotides match TRBD2. CDR3 length: 16 amino acids. Trimming cost V 0 bases and J 5 bases; bases outside gene matches: 4. Germline CDR1 is MGHRA and CDR2 is YSYEKL. CDR3 loop: CASSQDWLAGGDTQYF. CDR3 DNA: TGCGCCAGCAGCCAAGATTGGCTAGCGGGGGGAGATACGCAGTATTTT.

This chain connects TRBV7-8 to TRBJ2-1, with 11 positions matching TRBD2. The CDR3 has 14 residues. V was pared by 7 bases and J by 8 bases, with 7 bases of the junction left unmatched. In germline, CDR1 is SGHVS, CDR2 FQNEAQ. CDR3 residues: CASTHSGGAYEQFF. CDR3 coding DNA: TGTGCCAGCACCCATAGCGGGGGGGCGTATGAGCAGTTCTTC.

The chain combines TRBV5-1 with TRBJ2-5; possible D gene TRBD2, 6 bases. The CDR3 covers 13 residues. V was cut by 7 bases and J by 2 bases, with 12 bases left in between. Germline CDR1 and CDR2: SGHRS and YFSETQ. CDR3 DNA: TGCGCCAGCCGTCTAGCGTCTCAAGAGACCCAGTACTTC. The encoded protein is CASRLASQETQYF.

This clone was found a few times. CDR3 loop: CATSTVHLNTEAFF. DNA for the CDR3: TGTGCCACCAGCACAGTACACTTGAACACTGAAGCTTTCTTT. The chain carries TRBV15 and TRBJ1-1; D is unresolved. The ends were cut back, 4 bases at V and 0 bases at J, with 9 bases in the middle. The germline V gene has CDR1 LNHNV and CDR2 YYDKDF (reference sequence). The CDR3 totals 14 residues.

The gene calls are TRBV30 and TRBJ2-1, with D perhaps TRBD1 (6 bases). The CDR3 runs to 13 residues. Germline V gene lookup returns CDR1 GTSNPN and CDR2 SVGIG (reference sequence). Trimming removed 4 bases from V and 1 base from J, with 8 bases in between. The CDR3 is CAWTRGSYNEQFF. The CDR3 coding sequence is TGTGCCTGGACTAGGGGGTCCTACAATGAGCAGTTCTTC.

CDR3 DNA: TGTGCCAGCAGGACAGGGACGAGCAATCAGCCCCAGCATTTT. Protein: CASRTGTSNQPQHF. The chain has TRBV18 and TRBJ1-5; TRBD1 agrees at 8 bases. The CDR3 consists of 14 residues. Germline CDR1 reads KGHSH; CDR2 reads LQKENI. V dropped 8 bases and J dropped 1; count of bases not matched to a gene: 4. The variable domain in full, with the rest retrieved from reference TRBV18 and TRBJ1-5, is NAGVMQNPRHLVRRRGQEARLRCSPMKGHSHVYWYRQLPEEGLKFMVYLQKENIIDESGMPKERFSAEFPKEGPSILRIQQVVRGDSAAYFCASRTGTSNQPQHFGDGTRLSIL.

The chain employs TRBV23-1 and TRBJ2-7; 7 positions agree with TRBD1. TRBV23-1 falls under the ORF class, with uncertain function. V was pared by 4 bases and J by 0 bases, with 12 bases of the junction left unmatched. This CDR3 contains 17 residues. The CDR3 DNA reads as TGCGCCAGCAGTCCCAGCCCCGCGACAGGGCCCTCCTACGAGCAGTACTTC. Protein: CASSPSPATGPSYEQYF.

The chain couples TRBV5-1 to TRBJ2-7; D remains unclear. CDR1 and CDR2 (germline): SGHRS, YFSETQ. The CDR3 covers 15 residues. Trimming took 2 bases from V and 1 from J, leaving 13 bases between them. This CDR3 is CASSLVSDGSYEQYF. Here the CDR3 DNA reads TGCGCCAGCAGCTTAGTTTCGGACGGATCCTACGAGCAGTACTTC.

In nucleotides, the CDR3 is TGTGCCTTGTTGGATCAGGCGACAGATACGCAGTATTTT. It translates to CALLDQATDTQYF. The chain joins TRBV10-3 to TRBJ2-3, with no clear D. The CDR3 is 13 amino acids. Germline assignment: CDR1 ENHRY and CDR2 SYGVKD. V lost 11 bases and J 3 bases, leaving 15 bases between the germline ends.

The chain is built from TRBV4-1 and TRBJ2-5; TRBD2 matches at 8 bases. This CDR3 is 20 amino acids long. J was trimmed by 2 bases and V by 0 bases; bases with no gene match: 17. Germline lookup yields CDR1 MGHRA and CDR2 YSYEKL. The CDR3 DNA is TGCGCCAGCAGCCAAGATCAGCCGGAGGGCTGGCGGGGGGTACAAGAGACCCAGTACTTC. It yields the protein CASSQDQPEGWRGVQETQYF.

The V gene is TRBV7-2, the J gene TRBJ2-5; D not resolved. The ends were cut back, 7 bases at V and 5 bases at J, with 11 bases in the middle. The CDR3 is 12 amino acids. Germline CDR1 and CDR2: SGHTA and FQGNSA. As DNA, the CDR3 is TGTGCCAGCACCAACCTTGGCGAGACCCAGTACTTC. It is translated as CASTNLGETQYF.

The chain links TRBV4-2 to TRBJ2-2; D possibly uses TRBD1 or TRBD2 (5 bases each). Trimming shortened V by 0 bases and J by 5 bases, and 7 bases separated the two germline ends. Germline lookup yields CDR1 LGHNA and CDR2 YNFKEQ. The CDR3 has 14 amino acids. The CDR3 DNA reads as TGTGCCAGCAGCCAAGAGAGGGGAACCGGGGAGCTGTTTTTT. Protein sequence: CASSQERGTGELFF.

Only a few counts were recorded for this clone. The V and J genes are TRBV4-1 and TRBJ1-6; D is unresolved. Trimming cost V 4 bases and J 0 bases, with 13 bases left between them. This CDR3 contains 17 residues. Germline CDR1 is MGHRA and CDR2 is YSYEKL. DNA for the CDR3: TGCGCCAGCAGCCCCCGGGAGTCACGCTCCTATAATTCACCCCTCCACTTT. Residues: CASSPRESRSYNSPLHF.

This clone was observed a single time. The V call is TRBV9, the J call TRBJ1-1, with D hard to call. Trimming stripped 0 bases from V and 11 bases from J, with 14 bases between. In germline, CDR1 is SGDLS, CDR2 YYNGEE. CDR3 length: 13 residues. The CDR3 here is CASSVDGVLAAFF. In nucleotides, the CDR3 is TGTGCCAGCAGCGTAGATGGGGTCCTCGCGGCTTTCTTT.